This is a list of T cell receptor beta chains from one sample in a study of identical twins. TCRdb processed the 5' RACE reads anew with MiXCR; each CDR3 protein has one entry. This table holds about 690,000 distinct CDR3 sequences, approximately 6% found once. Sequencing input: naive T cells sorted from blood. These receptors came from a man between 18 and 35 years old in good health. CDR3s include the opening cysteine and the closing phenylalanine or tryptophan. A D gene is named only where the DNA matches it firmly. Where a row states a size, it is once, few, many or the class of an expanded clone; other rows omit it.

v_gene	d_gene	abundance	j_gene	CDR3nt	CDR3aa
TRBV6-5	-	many	TRBJ1-5	TGTGCCCCCCCTGGCCTACAGCCCCAGCATTTT	CAPPGLQPQHF
TRBV7-9	-	few	TRBJ2-5	TGTGCCAGCAGCTTAATTCCGAACCCGAGGGAGACCCAGTACTTC	CASSLIPNPRETQYF
TRBV24-1	-	many	TRBJ1-2	TGTGCCACCAGTGACACAGGGTCATCCTATGGCTACACCTTC	CATSDTGSSYGYTF
TRBV29-1	TRBD2	many	TRBJ2-5	TGCAGCGTCCTAATGGGGCTAGCGGGAGTGGGTTTAGAGACCCAGTACTTC	CSVLMGLAGVGLETQYF
TRBV11-3	-	-	TRBJ2-1	TGTGCCAGCAGCCCCGTCACCGGATTGAAGGGTTTAGATGAGCAGTTCTTC	CASSPVTGLKGLDEQFF
TRBV4-1	-	many	TRBJ2-1	TGCGCCAGCAGCCCATTATCGGGGGCCTCCTACAATGAGCAGTTCTTC	CASSPLSGASYNEQFF
TRBV21-1	-	-	TRBJ1-1	TGTGCCAGCAGCTCCCCGCGGGACACCCCTGAAGCTTTCTTT	CASSSPRDTPEAFF
TRBV20-1	-	few	TRBJ1-2	TGCAGTGCTAGAAGGTTGGCGACGGAGGGCTACACCTTC	CSARRLATEGYTF
TRBV5-1	-	many	TRBJ2-2	TGCGCCAGCAGTTATGCCCCTCAGCCCGGGGAGCTGTTTTTT	CASSYAPQPGELFF
TRBV18	-	-	TRBJ2-5	TGTGCCAGCTCACCATTCGACCAAGAGACCCAGTACTTC	CASSPFDQETQYF
TRBV3-1	-	-	TRBJ2-1	TGTGCCAGCAGCCAAGAGGGAGGACTTCGCCGCCATGAGCAGTTCTTC	CASSQEGGLRRHEQFF
TRBV11-2	-	many	TRBJ1-1	TGTGCCAGCAGCTATGGTGGGGTTGAAGCTTTCTTT	CASSYGGVEAFF
TRBV3-1	-	many	TRBJ2-1	TGTGCCAGCAGCCAATCAGGCCTCTACAATGAGCAGTTCTTC	CASSQSGLYNEQFF
TRBV7-2	-	few	TRBJ2-7	TGTGCCAGCAGACCCCAGGGTTCCCACGAGCAGTACTTC	CASRPQGSHEQYF
TRBV20-1	-	many	TRBJ2-1	TGCAGTGCTAGGACGGGCGACTCCTACAATGAGCAGTTCTTC	CSARTGDSYNEQFF
TRBV5-1	-	few	TRBJ2-7	TGCGCCAGTCAGGACAGCTACGAGCAGTACTTC	CASQDSYEQYF
TRBV21-1	-	-	TRBJ2-3	TGTGCCAGCAGCAAAGGTCCACCGGCCTACAGGGGCACAGATACGCAGTATTTT	CASSKGPPAYRGTDTQYF
TRBV28	-	many	TRBJ2-6	TGTGCCAGCAGTGTTACTGGAGGGGTTGTTGGCGGGGCCAACGTCCTGACTTTC	CASSVTGGVVGGANVLTF
TRBV7-2	-	few	TRBJ2-5	TGTGCCAGTGCAGGGACCGTTTCGTACCAAGAGACCCAGTACTTC	CASAGTVSYQETQYF
TRBV12-3/TRBV12-4	TRBD2	few	TRBJ2-1	TGTGCCAGCAGTTTCTGGGCGGGAGGGCCTGGGTCCTACAATGAGCAGTTCTTC	CASSFWAGGPGSYNEQFF
TRBV9	-	-	TRBJ2-5	TGTGCCAGCAGCGTAGCGGATGGGCAAGAGACCCAGTACTTC	CASSVADGQETQYF
TRBV10-3	-	-	TRBJ1-2	TGTGCCATCAGTGTATCCGACAGCCAATCTAACTATGGCTACACCTTC	CAISVSDSQSNYGYTF
TRBV20-1	-	many	TRBJ2-1	TGCAGTGCTTCTAAGCCGGGACTGAGCTCCTACAATGAGCAGTTCTTC	CSASKPGLSSYNEQFF
TRBV6-1	-	-	TRBJ1-5	TGTGCCACTCGGGATCATAGCAATCAGCCCCAGCATTTT	CATRDHSNQPQHF
TRBV28	-	few	TRBJ2-1	TGTGCCAGCAGCCCCGAGAGGGGCATGCTTGGTGAGCAGTTCTTC	CASSPERGMLGEQFF
TRBV5-1	-	few	TRBJ2-5	TGCGCCAGCAGCTTGGGGGACACCCATAGTGGAGAGACCCAGTACTTC	CASSLGDTHSGETQYF
TRBV5-1	-	-	TRBJ1-1	TGCGCCAGCACCCCATCAACCGGTGACACTGAAGCTTTCTTT	CASTPSTGDTEAFF
TRBV27	TRBD2	few	TRBJ2-4	TGTGCCAGCAGTTCATCCACCAGCGGGGTCATTCAGTACTTC	CASSSSTSGVIQYF
TRBV6-1	-	few	TRBJ2-6	TGTCCAGCTGGTGGGCAGGGCCCTCCTGGGGCCAACGTCCTGACTTTC	CPAGGQGPPGANVLTF
TRBV10-3	-	many	TRBJ1-1	TGTGCCATCAGTGAGTTATGGACCCAGAACACTGAAGCTTTCTTT	CAISELWTQNTEAFF
TRBV20-1	-	once	TRBJ2-4	TGCAGTGCTAGGTTCTCTCGCAAAAACATTCAGTACTTC	CSARFSRKNIQYF